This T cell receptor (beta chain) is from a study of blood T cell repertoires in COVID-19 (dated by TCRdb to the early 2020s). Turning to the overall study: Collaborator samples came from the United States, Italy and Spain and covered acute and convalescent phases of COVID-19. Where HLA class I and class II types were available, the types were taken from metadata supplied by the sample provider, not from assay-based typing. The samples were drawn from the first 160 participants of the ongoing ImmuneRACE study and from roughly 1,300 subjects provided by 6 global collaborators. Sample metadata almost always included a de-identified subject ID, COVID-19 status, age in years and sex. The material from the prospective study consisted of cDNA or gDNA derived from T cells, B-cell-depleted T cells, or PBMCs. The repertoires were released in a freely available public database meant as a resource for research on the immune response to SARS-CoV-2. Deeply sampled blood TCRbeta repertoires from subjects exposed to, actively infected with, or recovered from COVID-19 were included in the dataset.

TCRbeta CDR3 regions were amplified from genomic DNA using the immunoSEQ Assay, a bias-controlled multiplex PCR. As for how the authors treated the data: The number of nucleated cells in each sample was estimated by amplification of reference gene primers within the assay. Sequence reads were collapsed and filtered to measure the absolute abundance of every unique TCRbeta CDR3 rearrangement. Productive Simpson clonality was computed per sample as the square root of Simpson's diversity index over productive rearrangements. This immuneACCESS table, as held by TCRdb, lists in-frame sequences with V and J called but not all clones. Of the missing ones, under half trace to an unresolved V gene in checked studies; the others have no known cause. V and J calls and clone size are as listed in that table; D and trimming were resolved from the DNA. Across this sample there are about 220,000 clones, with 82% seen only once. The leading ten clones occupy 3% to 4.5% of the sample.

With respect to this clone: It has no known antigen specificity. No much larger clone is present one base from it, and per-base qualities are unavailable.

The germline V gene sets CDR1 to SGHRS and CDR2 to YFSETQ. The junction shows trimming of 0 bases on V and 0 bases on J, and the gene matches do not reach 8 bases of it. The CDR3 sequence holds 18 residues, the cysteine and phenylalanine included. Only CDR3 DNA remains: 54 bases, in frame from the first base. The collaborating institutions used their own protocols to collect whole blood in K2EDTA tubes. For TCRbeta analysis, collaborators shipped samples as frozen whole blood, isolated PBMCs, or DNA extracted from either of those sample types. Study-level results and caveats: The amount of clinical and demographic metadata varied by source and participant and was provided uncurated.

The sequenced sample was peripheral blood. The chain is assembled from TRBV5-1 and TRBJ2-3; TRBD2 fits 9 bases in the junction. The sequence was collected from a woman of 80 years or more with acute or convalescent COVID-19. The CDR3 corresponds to CASSLVAGGLTSTDTQYF. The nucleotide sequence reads TGCGCCAGCAGCTTGGTTGCGGGGGGGCTAACTAGCACAGATACGCAGTATTTT.